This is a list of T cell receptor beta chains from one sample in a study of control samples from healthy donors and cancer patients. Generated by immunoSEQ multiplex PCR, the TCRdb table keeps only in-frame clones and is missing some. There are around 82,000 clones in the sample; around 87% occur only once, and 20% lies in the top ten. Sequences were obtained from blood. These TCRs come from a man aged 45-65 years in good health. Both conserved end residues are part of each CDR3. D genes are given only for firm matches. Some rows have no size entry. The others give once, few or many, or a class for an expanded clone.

CDR3nt: TGTGCCAGTAGTATCGACAGGGCCTCAGGGGGGCCCCAGCATTTT; CDR3aa: CASSIDRASGGPQHF; abundance: -; len: 15; j_gene: TRBJ1-5; v_gene: TRBV19; d_gene: TRBD1
CDR3nt: TGCGCCAGCAACGACGCAGACGGTGGCTACAATGAGCAGTTCTTC; CDR3aa: CASNDADGGYNEQFF; abundance: -; len: 15; j_gene: TRBJ2-1; v_gene: TRBV5-1; d_gene: -
CDR3nt: TGCAGTGCTAGAAAGGGGGGCGAGCAGTACTTC; CDR3aa: CSARKGGEQYF; abundance: -; len: 11; j_gene: TRBJ2-7; v_gene: TRBV20-1; d_gene: -
CDR3nt: TGTGCCAGCAGCTTTGGCAGGGTGTGGGGCACAGATACGCAGTATTTT; CDR3aa: CASSFGRVWGTDTQYF; abundance: -; len: 16; j_gene: TRBJ2-3; v_gene: TRBV5-6; d_gene: -
CDR3nt: TGTGCCAGCAGCTTTGGGGGGCGGACCGGGGAGCTGTTTTTT; CDR3aa: CASSFGGRTGELFF; abundance: -; len: 14; j_gene: TRBJ2-2; v_gene: TRBV13; d_gene: -
CDR3nt: TGCGCCAGCAGTTCCCCCGGGACTCAAGAGACCCAGTACTTC; CDR3aa: CASSSPGTQETQYF; abundance: -; len: 14; j_gene: TRBJ2-5; v_gene: TRBV5-1; d_gene: -
CDR3nt: TGTGCCAGCAGCCAAGTGGGAGGGCAGGGTGAAGAGACCCAGTACTTC; CDR3aa: CASSQVGGQGEETQYF; abundance: -; len: 16; j_gene: TRBJ2-5; v_gene: TRBV4-2; d_gene: TRBD2
CDR3nt: TGTGCCAGTAGTTACATATTTTATAATTCACCCCTCCACTTT; CDR3aa: CASSYIFYNSPLHF; abundance: -; len: 14; j_gene: TRBJ1-6; v_gene: TRBV19; d_gene: -
CDR3nt: TGTGCCAGCAGCCTAGGGGGCTTGGGCAATCAGCCCCAGCATTTT; CDR3aa: CASSLGGLGNQPQHF; abundance: -; len: 15; j_gene: TRBJ1-5; v_gene: TRBV2; d_gene: TRBD1
CDR3nt: TGTGCCAGCAGCCAAGTGACCACTGAAGCTTTCTTT; CDR3aa: CASSQVTTEAFF; abundance: -; len: 12; j_gene: TRBJ1-1; v_gene: TRBV12-3/TRBV12-4; d_gene: -
CDR3nt: TGTGCCAGCAGCTCGGGGGGCTGGGGGAACACCGGGGAGCTGTTTTTT; CDR3aa: CASSSGGWGNTGELFF; abundance: -; len: 16; j_gene: TRBJ2-2; v_gene: TRBV14; d_gene: -
CDR3nt: TGTGCCAGAAGCTGTACATGCCGCAATGAGCAGTTCTTC; CDR3aa: CARSCTCRNEQFF; abundance: -; len: 13; j_gene: TRBJ2-1; v_gene: TRBV5-3; d_gene: -
CDR3nt: TGTGCCAGCAGCCAAGAACAGGGGGAAGACACCATATATTTT; CDR3aa: CASSQEQGEDTIYF; abundance: -; len: 14; j_gene: TRBJ1-3; v_gene: TRBV3-1/TRBV3-2; d_gene: TRBD1
CDR3nt: TGTGCCAGCAGCCAAGGGACTAGCGGGGGGCCAGATACGCAGTATTTT; CDR3aa: CASSQGTSGGPDTQYF; abundance: -; len: 16; j_gene: TRBJ2-3; v_gene: TRBV4-2; d_gene: TRBD2
CDR3nt: TGTGCCAGCAGTTCCGGGGACAGGACCGTCGAGACCCAGTACTTC; CDR3aa: CASSSGDRTVETQYF; abundance: -; len: 15; j_gene: TRBJ2-5; v_gene: TRBV6-7; d_gene: TRBD1
CDR3nt: TGTGCCAGCAGCTTATTGCCAAGCAGGGCGTCCAACTATGGCTACACCTTC; CDR3aa: CASSLLPSRASNYGYTF; abundance: -; len: 17; j_gene: TRBJ1-2; v_gene: TRBV7-2; d_gene: -
CDR3nt: TGCAGCGTTGATCTAGCGGGGTGGGGTAATGAGCAGTTCTTC; CDR3aa: CSVDLAGWGNEQFF; abundance: -; len: 14; j_gene: TRBJ2-1; v_gene: TRBV29-1; d_gene: TRBD2
CDR3nt: TGTGCCAGCAGCTTAGCGCCTGGGGCGAACACTGAAGCTTTCTTT; CDR3aa: CASSLAPGANTEAFF; abundance: -; len: 15; j_gene: TRBJ1-1; v_gene: TRBV7-6; d_gene: -
CDR3nt: TGTGCCAGCCTCAGGGGGGAGAACACCGGGGAGCTGTTTTTT; CDR3aa: CASLRGENTGELFF; abundance: -; len: 14; j_gene: TRBJ2-2; v_gene: TRBV2; d_gene: -
CDR3nt: TGTGCCAGCAGTGAAGGATCCTTTATGAGCTCCTACAATGAGCAGTTCTTC; CDR3aa: CASSEGSFMSSYNEQFF; abundance: -; len: 17; j_gene: TRBJ2-1; v_gene: TRBV2; d_gene: -
CDR3nt: TGTGCCAGCAGCGGACTAGCGGGGGGGCCTTACAATGAGCAGTTCTTC; CDR3aa: CASSGLAGGPYNEQFF; abundance: -; len: 16; j_gene: TRBJ2-1; v_gene: TRBV5-6; d_gene: TRBD2
CDR3nt: TGTGCCAGCAGCAGTACAGGGGGGTACTCTGAAGCTTTCTTT; CDR3aa: CASSSTGGYSEAFF; abundance: -; len: 14; j_gene: TRBJ1-1; v_gene: TRBV5-4; d_gene: TRBD1
CDR3nt: TGTGCCAGCAGCCCGGGCTTCTCCTACAATGAGCAGTTCTTC; CDR3aa: CASSPGFSYNEQFF; abundance: -; len: 14; j_gene: TRBJ2-1; v_gene: TRBV5-6; d_gene: -
CDR3nt: TGTGCCAGCAGAATCAGCGGGGTCACAGATACGCAGTATTTT; CDR3aa: CASRISGVTDTQYF; abundance: -; len: 14; j_gene: TRBJ2-3; v_gene: TRBV6-5; d_gene: TRBD2
CDR3nt: TGCGCCAGCAGCCAATCGACCCCAGAGAACACTGAAGCTTTCTTT; CDR3aa: CASSQSTPENTEAFF; abundance: -; len: 15; j_gene: TRBJ1-1; v_gene: TRBV4-1; d_gene: -
CDR3nt: TGTGCCAGCAGCGTAGGAGGCAGTGGCTCTGGAAACACCATATATTTT; CDR3aa: CASSVGGSGSGNTIYF; abundance: -; len: 16; j_gene: TRBJ1-3; v_gene: TRBV9; d_gene: -
CDR3nt: TGTGCCAGCAGCCCGATGAGCTCCTATAATTCACCCCTCCACTTT; CDR3aa: CASSPMSSYNSPLHF; abundance: -; len: 15; j_gene: TRBJ1-6; v_gene: TRBV2; d_gene: -
CDR3nt: TGTGCCAGCTCAGACCGGGGCTCTGGAAACACCATATATTTT; CDR3aa: CASSDRGSGNTIYF; abundance: -; len: 14; j_gene: TRBJ1-3; v_gene: TRBV18; d_gene: -
CDR3nt: TGTGCCAGCAGCCCCGTGGGGCTAGCGATACACGAGACCCAGTACTTC; CDR3aa: CASSPVGLAIHETQYF; abundance: medium-sized; len: 16; j_gene: TRBJ2-5; v_gene: TRBV7-9; d_gene: -
CDR3nt: TGTGCCAGCAGCCCAGCAGGGGTGGGAGAGCAGTACTTC; CDR3aa: CASSPAGVGEQYF; abundance: -; len: 13; j_gene: TRBJ2-7; v_gene: TRBV12-3/TRBV12-4; d_gene: -
CDR3nt: TGTGCCAGCAGCTTAGTCTTATCGCCCCCCAAGCAGTATTTT; CDR3aa: CASSLVLSPPKQYF; abundance: -; len: 14; j_gene: TRBJ2-3; v_gene: TRBV11-1; d_gene: -
CDR3nt: TGTGCCAGCAGTTTGGGACAGGGTCTCTCCTACGAGCAGTACTTC; CDR3aa: CASSLGQGLSYEQYF; abundance: few; len: 15; j_gene: TRBJ2-7; v_gene: TRBV11-2; d_gene: TRBD1
CDR3nt: TGTGCCAGCAGTCCAGATAACTATGGCTACACCTTC; CDR3aa: CASSPDNYGYTF; abundance: -; len: 12; j_gene: TRBJ1-2; v_gene: TRBV7-2; d_gene: -